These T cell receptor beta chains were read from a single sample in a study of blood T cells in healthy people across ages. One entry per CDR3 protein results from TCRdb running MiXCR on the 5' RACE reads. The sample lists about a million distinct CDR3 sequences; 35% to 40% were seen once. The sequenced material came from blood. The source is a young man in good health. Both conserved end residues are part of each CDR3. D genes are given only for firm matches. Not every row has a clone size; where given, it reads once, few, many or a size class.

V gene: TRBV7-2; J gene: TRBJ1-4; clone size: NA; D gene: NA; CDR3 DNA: TGTGCCAGCAGCTTAAAGAGGGCCGCAACTAATGAAAAACTGTTTTTT; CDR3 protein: CASSLKRAATNEKLFF
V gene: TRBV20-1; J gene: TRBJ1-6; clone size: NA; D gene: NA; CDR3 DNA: TGCAGTGCTAGAGATTTACAGGACTCTGTTAATTCACCCCTCCACTTT; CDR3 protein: CSARDLQDSVNSPLHF
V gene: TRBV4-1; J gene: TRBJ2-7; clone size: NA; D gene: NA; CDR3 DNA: TGCGCCAGCAGCCAAGATGTAGGGGGCTCCTACGAGCAGTACTTC; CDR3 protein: CASSQDVGGSYEQYF
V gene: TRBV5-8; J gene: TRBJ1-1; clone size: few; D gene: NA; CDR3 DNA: TGTGCCAGCAGCTATACAGGGATCGCGAACACTGAAGCTTTCTTT; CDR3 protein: CASSYTGIANTEAFF
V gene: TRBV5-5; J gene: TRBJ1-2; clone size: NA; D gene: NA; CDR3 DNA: TGTGCCAGCAGCTTGTACGGCAGGTCCTATGGCTACACCTTC; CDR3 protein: CASSLYGRSYGYTF
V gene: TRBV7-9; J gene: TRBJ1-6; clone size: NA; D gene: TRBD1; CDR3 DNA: TGTGCCAGCAGCCAGGACAGGGAGGGGTCACCCCTCCACTTT; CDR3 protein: CASSQDREGSPLHF
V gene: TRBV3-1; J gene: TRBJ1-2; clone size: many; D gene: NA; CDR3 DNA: TGTGCCAGCAGCCTCCGAGGACGGGTAGGACGGGGCTACACCTTC; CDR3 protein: CASSLRGRVGRGYTF
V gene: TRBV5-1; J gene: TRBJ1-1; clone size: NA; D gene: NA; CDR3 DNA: TGCGCCAGCAGCGTGGAGACATATAGTTCAGAAGCTTTCTTT; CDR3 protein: CASSVETYSSEAFF
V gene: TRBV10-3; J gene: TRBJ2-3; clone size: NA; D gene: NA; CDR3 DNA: TGTGCCATCAGAGAGGGACGGCGCAGCACAGATACGCAGTATTTT; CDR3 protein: CAIREGRRSTDTQYF
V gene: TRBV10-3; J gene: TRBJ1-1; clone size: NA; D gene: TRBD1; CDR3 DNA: TGTGCCATCACCGGGGACAGGAGTATCACTGAAGCTTTCTTT; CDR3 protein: CAITGDRSITEAFF
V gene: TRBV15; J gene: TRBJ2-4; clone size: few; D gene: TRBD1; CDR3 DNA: TGTGCCACGACAGGGGTTGGGGCCAAAAACATTCAGTACTTC; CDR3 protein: CATTGVGAKNIQYF
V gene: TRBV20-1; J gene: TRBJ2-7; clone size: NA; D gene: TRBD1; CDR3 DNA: TGCAGTGCCACCTGGACAGGGGGTTTGTACGAGCAGTACTTC; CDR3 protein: CSATWTGGLYEQYF
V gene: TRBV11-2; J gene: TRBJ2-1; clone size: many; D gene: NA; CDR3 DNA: TGTGCCAGCAGCTTAGGGTTAGCTAGAAATGAGCAGTTCTTC; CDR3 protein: CASSLGLARNEQFF
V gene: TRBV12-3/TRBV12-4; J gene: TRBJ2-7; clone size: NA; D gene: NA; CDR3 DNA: TGTGCCAGCAGTGTCGGAGGGACCTACGAGCAGTACTTC; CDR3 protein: CASSVGGTYEQYF
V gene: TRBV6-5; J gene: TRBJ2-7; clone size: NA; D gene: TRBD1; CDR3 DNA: TGTGCCAGCAGTTACTCGGGGACAGGAGAGAGGGAGCAGTACTTC; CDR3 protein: CASSYSGTGEREQYF
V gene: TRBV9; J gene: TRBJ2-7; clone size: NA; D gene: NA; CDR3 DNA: TGTGCCAGCAGCGTAGAATCCCTACCTTACGAGCAGTACTTC; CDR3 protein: CASSVESLPYEQYF
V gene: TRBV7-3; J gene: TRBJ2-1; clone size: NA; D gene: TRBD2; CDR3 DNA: TGTGCCAGCAGCCAAGGACTAGCGTTCGATGAGCAGTTCTTC; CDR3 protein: CASSQGLAFDEQFF
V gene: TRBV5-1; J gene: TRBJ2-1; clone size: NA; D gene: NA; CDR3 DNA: TGCGCCAGCAGCTTGGGGGCGGCCGTCTCCTACAATGAGCAGTTCTTC; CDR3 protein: CASSLGAAVSYNEQFF
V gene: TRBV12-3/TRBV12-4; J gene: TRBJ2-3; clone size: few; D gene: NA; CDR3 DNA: TGTGCCAGCAGTCCCCACATTTCAGATACGCAGTATTTT; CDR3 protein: CASSPHISDTQYF
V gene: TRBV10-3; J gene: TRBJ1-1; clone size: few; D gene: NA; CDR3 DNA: TGTGCCATCAGCCTGACAGGAGAATTGAACACTGAAGCTTTCTTT; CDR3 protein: CAISLTGELNTEAFF
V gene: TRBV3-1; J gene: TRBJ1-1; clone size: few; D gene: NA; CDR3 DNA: TGTGCCAGCAGCCAAGGGGTGAGAGCTTTCTTT; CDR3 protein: CASSQGVRAFF
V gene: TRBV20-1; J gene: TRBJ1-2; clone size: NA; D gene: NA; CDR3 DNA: TGCAGTGCTACGGGCACCGGGGACTATGGCTACACCTTC; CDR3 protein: CSATGTGDYGYTF
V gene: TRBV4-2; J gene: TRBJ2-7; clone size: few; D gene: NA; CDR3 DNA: TGTGCCAGCAGCCAAGATTATCGGGGCCCCTCCTACAATGAGCAGTACTTC; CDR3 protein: CASSQDYRGPSYNEQYF
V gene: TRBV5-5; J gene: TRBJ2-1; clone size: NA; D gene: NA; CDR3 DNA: TGTGCCAGCAGCTTGGACAGTGGTCCCCAATACGATGAGCAGTTCTTC; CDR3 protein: CASSLDSGPQYDEQFF
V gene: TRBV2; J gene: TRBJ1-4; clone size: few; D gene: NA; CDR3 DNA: TGTGCCAGCAGGTACAGACGGGGGCTTGAAGAAAAACTGTTTTTT; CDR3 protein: CASRYRRGLEEKLFF
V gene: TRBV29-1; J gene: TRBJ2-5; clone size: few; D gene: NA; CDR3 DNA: TGCAGCGTTGTAGGGGCTGATAGTTTGGAGACCCAGTACTTC; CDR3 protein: CSVVGADSLETQYF
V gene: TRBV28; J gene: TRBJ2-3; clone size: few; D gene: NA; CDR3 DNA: TGTGCCAGCAGTTTGGTTATGGGGGTTGCTAGCACAGATACGCAGTATTTT; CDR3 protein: CASSLVMGVASTDTQYF
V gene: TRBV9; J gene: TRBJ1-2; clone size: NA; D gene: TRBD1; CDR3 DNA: TGTGCCAGCAGCGTAGAGGGGTTTGGGACAGCTGTAAATGGCTACACCTTC; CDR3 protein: CASSVEGFGTAVNGYTF
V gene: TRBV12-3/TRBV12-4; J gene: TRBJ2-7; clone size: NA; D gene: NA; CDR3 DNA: TGTGCCGGCAGTTGGGGTGTCGCCTACGAGCAGTACTTC; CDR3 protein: CAGSWGVAYEQYF
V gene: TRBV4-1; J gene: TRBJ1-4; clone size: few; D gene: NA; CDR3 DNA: TGCGCCAGCAGCCAAGGGCCAGTGAGTAATGAAAAACTGTTTTTT; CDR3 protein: CASSQGPVSNEKLFF
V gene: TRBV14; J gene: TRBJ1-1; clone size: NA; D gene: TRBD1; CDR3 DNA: TGTGCCAGCAGCCAAGAAGGACAGGGGGCGCGGACTGAAGCTTTCTTT; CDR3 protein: CASSQEGQGARTEAFF
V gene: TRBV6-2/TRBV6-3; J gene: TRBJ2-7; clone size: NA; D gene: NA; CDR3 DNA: TGTGCCAGCAGTTACTCCCGACAGAAAACGACCTACGAGCAGTACTTC; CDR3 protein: CASSYSRQKTTYEQYF
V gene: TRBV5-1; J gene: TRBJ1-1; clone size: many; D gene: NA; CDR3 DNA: TGTGCCAGCAGCTCCGGGACACTGAACACTGAAGCTTTCTTT; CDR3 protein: CASSSGTLNTEAFF
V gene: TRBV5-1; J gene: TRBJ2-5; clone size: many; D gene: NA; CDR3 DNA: TGCGCCAGCAGCTTGTGGGTTTCAATGGAAGAGACCCAGTACTTC; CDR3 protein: CASSLWVSMEETQYF
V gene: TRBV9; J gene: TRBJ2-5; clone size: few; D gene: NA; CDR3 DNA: TGTGCCAGCAGCGTAGCAGGGCGTCAAGAGACCCAGTACTTC; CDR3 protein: CASSVAGRQETQYF